This TCR beta chain is drawn from a study of T cell repertoires in cytomegalovirus infection. Study overall: Matching HLA type and CMV infection were both indicated by public TCR beta signatures.

CDR1 is SGHTA and CDR2 is FQGNSA in the germline V gene. The CDR3 is 14 amino acids. V lost 4 bases to trimming and J lost 2 bases, with 11 bases between them. TCRdb itself ran the reads through MiXCR, one entry per CDR3 protein. The table includes roughly 51,000 distinct CDR3 sequences, around 20% detected once. This clonotype was counted between two and nine times. Its target is not known. The sample was CD8+ T cells from cultured PBMCs, taken from culture after CMV antigen stimulation. This sequence was found in a human donor in good health (CMV status not recorded). Some clones in this sample may be carry-over from other donors' samples. This chain connects TRBV7-2 to TRBJ1-1; possibly TRBD1 for D (5 bases). This CDR3 is CASSSVGANTEAFF. CDR3 in DNA: TGTGCCAGCAGCTCCGTCGGGGCTAACACTGAAGCTTTCTTT. Looking up the rest from reference TRBV7-2 and TRBJ1-1 gives the full variable domain: GAGVSQSPSNKVTEKGKDVELRCDPISGHTALYWYRQSLGQGLEFLIYFQGNSAPDKSGLPSDRFSAERTGGSVSTLTIQRTQQEDSAVYLCASSSVGANTEAFFGQGTRLTVV.